This TCR beta chain was captured in a study of T cell repertoires in cytomegalovirus infection. Study-level background: HLA-B-restricted CMV epitopes that are well studied, plus recently identified HLA-C-restricted ones, were used by the study. From public TCR beta signatures came an indication of both CMV infection and matching HLA type. Study results and caveats: Dominating the ex vivo response were TCR beta clonotypes that were CMV-specific and HLA-C-restricted.

TCRdb recomputed calls from the reads with MiXCR, one row per CDR3 protein. The table lists about 310,000 distinct CDR3 sequences, around 25% of them singletons, with roughly 15% in the top ten. The CDR3 is made up of 17 amino acids. V was pared by 6 bases and J by 4 bases, with 5 bases of the junction left unmatched. The germline V gene has CDR1 LNHDA and CDR2 SQIVND (reference sequence). Comment on this clonotype: Its antigen remains unidentified.

The sequence was collected from a human donor in good health (CMV status not recorded). Some clones in this sample may be carry-over from other donors' samples. Sequences were derived from cultured PBMCs, sampled from culture after CMV antigen stimulation. The J gene is TRBJ2-2, the V gene TRBV19, with 16 bases identical to TRBD2. The chain's CDR3 is CASRGTSGRVGTGELFF. In DNA, the CDR3 is TGTGCCAGTAGAGGGACTAGCGGGAGGGTAGGCACCGGGGAGCTGTTTTTT. The whole variable domain, filled in from reference TRBV19 and TRBJ2-2, reads DGGITQSPKYLFRKEGQNVTLSCEQNLNHDAMYWYRQDPGQGLRLIYYSQIVNDFQKGDIAEGYSVSREKKESFPLTVTSAQKNPTAFYLCASRGTSGRVGTGELFFGEGSRLTVL.